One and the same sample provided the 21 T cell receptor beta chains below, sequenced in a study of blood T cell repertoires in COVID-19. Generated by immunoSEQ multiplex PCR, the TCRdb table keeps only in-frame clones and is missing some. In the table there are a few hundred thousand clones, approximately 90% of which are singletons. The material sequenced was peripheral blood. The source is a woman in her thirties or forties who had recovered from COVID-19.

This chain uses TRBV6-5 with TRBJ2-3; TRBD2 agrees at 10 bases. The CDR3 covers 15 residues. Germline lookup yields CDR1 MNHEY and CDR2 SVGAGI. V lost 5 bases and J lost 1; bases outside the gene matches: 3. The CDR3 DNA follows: TGTGCCAGCAGTCTAGCGGGAGTGGGCACAGATACGCAGTATTTT. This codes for CASSLAGVGTDTQYF.

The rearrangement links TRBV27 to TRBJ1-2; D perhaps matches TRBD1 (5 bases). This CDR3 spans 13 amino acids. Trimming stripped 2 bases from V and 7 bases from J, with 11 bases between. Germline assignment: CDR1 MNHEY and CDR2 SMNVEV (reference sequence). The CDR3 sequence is CASSLVGGRGYTF. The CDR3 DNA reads TGTGCCAGCAGTTTAGTGGGGGGTCGTGGCTACACCTTC.

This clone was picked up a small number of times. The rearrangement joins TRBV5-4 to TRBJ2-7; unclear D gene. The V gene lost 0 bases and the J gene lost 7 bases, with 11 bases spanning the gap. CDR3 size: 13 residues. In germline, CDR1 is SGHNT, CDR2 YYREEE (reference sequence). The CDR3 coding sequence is TGTGCCAGCAGCTTGGAGCCTAGTGCGGAGCAGTACTTC. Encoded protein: CASSLEPSAEQYF. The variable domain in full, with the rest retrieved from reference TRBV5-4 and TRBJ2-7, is ETGVTQSPTHLIKTRGQQVTLRCSSQSGHNTVSWYQQALGQGPQFIFQYYREEENGRGNFPPRFSGLQFPNYSSELNVNALELDDSALYLCASSLEPSAEQYFGPGTRLTVT.

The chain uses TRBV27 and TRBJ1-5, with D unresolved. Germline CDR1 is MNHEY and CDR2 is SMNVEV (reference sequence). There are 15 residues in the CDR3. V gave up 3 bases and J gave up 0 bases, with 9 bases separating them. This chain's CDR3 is CASSFWANSNQPQHF. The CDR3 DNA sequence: TGTGCCAGCAGTTTCTGGGCGAATAGCAATCAGCCCCAGCATTTT.

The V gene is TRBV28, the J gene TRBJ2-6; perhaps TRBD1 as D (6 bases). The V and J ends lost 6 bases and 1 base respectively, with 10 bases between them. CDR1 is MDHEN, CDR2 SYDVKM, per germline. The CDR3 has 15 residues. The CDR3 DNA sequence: TGTGCCAGCAGCCAACAGGGATCTGGGGCCAACGTCCTGACTTTC. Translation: CASSQQGSGANVLTF. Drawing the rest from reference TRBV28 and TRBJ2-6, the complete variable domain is DVKVTQSSRYLVKRTGEKVFLECVQDMDHENMFWYRQDPGLGLRLIYFSYDVKMKEKGDIPEGYSVSREKKERFSLILESASTNQTSMYLCASSQQGSGANVLTFGAGSRLTVL.

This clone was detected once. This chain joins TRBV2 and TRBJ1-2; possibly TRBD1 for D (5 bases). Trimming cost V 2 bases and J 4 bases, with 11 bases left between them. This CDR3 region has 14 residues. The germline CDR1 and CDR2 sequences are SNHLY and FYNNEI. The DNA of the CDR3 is TGTGCCAGCAGTGAAACCGCGGGGGGCTATGGCTACACCTTC. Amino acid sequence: CASSETAGGYGYTF.

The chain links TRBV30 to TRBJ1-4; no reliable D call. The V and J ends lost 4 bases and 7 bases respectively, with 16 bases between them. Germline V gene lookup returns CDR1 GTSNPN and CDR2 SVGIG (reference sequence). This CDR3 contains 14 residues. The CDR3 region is CAWNNLAGGEKLFF. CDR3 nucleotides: TGTGCCTGGAACAATCTAGCGGGAGGTGAAAAACTGTTTTTT.

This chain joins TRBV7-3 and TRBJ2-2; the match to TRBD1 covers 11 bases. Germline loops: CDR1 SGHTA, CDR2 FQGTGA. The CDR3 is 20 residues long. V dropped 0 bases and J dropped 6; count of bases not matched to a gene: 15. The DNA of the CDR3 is TGTGCCAGCAGCTTAACCCTAACCACTTCCGGGACAGGGGGAGCCGGGGAGCTGTTTTTT. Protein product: CASSLTLTTSGTGGAGELFF.

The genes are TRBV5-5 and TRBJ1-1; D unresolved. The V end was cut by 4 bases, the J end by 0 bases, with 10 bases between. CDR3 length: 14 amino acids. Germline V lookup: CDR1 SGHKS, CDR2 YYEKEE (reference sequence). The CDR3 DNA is TGTGCCAGCAGCCCGAGGCATATGAACACTGAAGCTTTCTTT. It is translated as CASSPRHMNTEAFF.

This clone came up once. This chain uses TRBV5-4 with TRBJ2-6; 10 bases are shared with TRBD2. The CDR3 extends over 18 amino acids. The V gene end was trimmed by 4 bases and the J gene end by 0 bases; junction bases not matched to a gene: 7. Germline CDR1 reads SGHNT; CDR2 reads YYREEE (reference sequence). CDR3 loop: CASSLDPSGSSGANVLTF. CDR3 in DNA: TGTGCCAGCAGCCTCGACCCTAGCGGGAGCTCTGGGGCCAACGTCCTGACTTTC.

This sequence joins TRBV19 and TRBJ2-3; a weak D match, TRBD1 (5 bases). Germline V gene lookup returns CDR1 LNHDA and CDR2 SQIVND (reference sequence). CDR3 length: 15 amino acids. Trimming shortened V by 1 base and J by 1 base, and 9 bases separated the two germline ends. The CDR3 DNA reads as TGTGCCAGTAGTATAGTAGGGGCAGGCACAGATACGCAGTATTTT. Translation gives CASSIVGAGTDTQYF.

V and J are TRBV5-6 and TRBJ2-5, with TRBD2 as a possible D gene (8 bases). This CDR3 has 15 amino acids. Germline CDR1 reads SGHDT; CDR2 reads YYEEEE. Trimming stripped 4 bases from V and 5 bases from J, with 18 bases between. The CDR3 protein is CASSRRIAGQETQYF. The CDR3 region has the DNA TGTGCCAGCAGCCGGCGAATAGCGGGACAGGAGACCCAGTACTTC.

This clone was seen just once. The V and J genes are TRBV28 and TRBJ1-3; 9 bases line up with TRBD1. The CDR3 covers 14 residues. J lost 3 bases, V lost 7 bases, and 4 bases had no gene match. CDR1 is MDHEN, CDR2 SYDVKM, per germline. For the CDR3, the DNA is TGTGCCAGCACCGGGACAGGGAGTGGAAACACCATATATTTT. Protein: CASTGTGSGNTIYF.

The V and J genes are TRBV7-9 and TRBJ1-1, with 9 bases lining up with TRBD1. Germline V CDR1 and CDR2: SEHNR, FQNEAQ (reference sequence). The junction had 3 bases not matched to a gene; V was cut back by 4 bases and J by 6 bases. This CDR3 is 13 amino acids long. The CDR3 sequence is CASSWGTGSEAFF. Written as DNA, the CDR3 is TGTGCCAGCAGCTGGGGGACAGGGTCTGAAGCTTTCTTT. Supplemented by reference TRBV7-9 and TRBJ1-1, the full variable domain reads DTGVSQNPRHKITKRGQNVTFRCDPISEHNRLYWYRQTLGQGPEFLTYFQNEAQLEKSRLLSDRFSAERPKGSFSTLEIQRTEQGDSAMYLCASSWGTGSEAFFGQGTRLTVV.

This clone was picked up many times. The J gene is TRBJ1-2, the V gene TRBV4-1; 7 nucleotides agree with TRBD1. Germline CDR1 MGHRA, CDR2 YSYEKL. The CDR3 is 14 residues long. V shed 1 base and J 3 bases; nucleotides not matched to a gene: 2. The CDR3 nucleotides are TGCGCCAGCAGCCAAGGGGGGACAGACTATGGCTACACCTTC. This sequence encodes CASSQGGTDYGYTF.

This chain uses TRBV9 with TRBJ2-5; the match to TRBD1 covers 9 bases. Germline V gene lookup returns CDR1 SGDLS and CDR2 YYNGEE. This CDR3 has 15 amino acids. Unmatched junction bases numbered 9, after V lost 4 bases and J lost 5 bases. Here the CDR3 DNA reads TGTGCCAGCAGCACCCACAGGGGGCCATTGGAGACCCAGTACTTC. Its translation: CASSTHRGPLETQYF.

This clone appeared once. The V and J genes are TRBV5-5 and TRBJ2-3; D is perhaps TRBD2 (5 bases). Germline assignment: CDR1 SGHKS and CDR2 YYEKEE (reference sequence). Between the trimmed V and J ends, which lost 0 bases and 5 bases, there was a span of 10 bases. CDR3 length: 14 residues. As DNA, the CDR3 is TGTGCCAGCAGCTTGGTTTTAGAGGGAGATACGCAGTATTTT. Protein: CASSLVLEGDTQYF.

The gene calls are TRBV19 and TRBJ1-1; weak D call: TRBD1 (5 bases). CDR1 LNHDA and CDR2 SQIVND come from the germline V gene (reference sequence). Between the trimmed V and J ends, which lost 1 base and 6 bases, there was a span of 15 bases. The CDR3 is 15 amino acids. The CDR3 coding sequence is TGTGCCAGTAGTATAGTCGGCAGGGCGAGTGCTGAAGCTTTCTTT. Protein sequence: CASSIVGRASAEAFF.

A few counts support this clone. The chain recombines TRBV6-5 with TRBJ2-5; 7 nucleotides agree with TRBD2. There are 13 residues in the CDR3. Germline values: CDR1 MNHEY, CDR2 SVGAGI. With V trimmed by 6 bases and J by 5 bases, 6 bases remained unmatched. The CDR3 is CASSWGGMETQYF. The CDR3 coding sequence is TGTGCCAGCAGCTGGGGGGGGATGGAGACCCAGTACTTC.

The CDR3: CASSLGLADLAKNIQYF. The CDR3 DNA is TGCGCCAGCAGCCTGGGACTAGCCGATCTAGCCAAAAACATTCAGTACTTC. This sequence joins TRBV4-3 and TRBJ2-4; 9 positions match TRBD2. The CDR3 consists of 17 residues. Germline trimming cut 4 bases from V and 0 bases from J; bases unmatched to any gene: 7. Looked up from germline, CDR1 is LGHNA and CDR2 is YSLEER.

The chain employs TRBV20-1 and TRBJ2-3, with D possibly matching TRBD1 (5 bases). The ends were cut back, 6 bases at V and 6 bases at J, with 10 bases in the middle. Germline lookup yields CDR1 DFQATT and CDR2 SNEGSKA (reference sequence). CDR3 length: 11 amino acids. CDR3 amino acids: CSAQGVDTQYF. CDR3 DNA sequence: TGCAGTGCCCAAGGGGTGGATACGCAGTATTTT.